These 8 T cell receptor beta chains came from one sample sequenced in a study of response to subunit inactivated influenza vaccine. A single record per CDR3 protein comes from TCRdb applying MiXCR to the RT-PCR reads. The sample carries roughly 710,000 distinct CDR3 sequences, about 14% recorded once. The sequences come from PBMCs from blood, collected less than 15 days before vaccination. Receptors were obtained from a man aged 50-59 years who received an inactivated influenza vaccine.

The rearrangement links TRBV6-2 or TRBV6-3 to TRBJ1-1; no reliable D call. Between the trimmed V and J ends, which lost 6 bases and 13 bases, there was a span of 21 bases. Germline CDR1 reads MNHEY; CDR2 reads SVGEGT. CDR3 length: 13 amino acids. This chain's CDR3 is CASRLTVNTQVFF. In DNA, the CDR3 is TGTGCCAGCAGATTGACGGTGAACACTCAAGTTTTCTTT.

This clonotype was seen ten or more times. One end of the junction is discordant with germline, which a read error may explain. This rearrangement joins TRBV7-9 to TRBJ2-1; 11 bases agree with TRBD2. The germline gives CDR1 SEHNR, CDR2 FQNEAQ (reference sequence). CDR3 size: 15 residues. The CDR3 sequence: CASRLAGGSYNEQFF. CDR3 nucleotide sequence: TGTGCCAGCAGATTAGCGGGGGGGTCCTACAATGAGCAGTTCTTC. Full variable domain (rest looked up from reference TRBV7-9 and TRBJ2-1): DTGVSQNPRHKITKRGQNVTFRCDPISEHNRLYWYRQTLGQGPEFLTYFQNEAQLEKSRLLSDRFSAERPKGSFSTLEIQRTEQGDSAMYLCASRLAGGSYNEQFFGPGTRLTVL.

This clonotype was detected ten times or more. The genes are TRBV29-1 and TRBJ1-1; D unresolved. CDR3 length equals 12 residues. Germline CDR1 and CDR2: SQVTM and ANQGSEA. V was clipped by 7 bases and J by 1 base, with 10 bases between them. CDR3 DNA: TGCAGCGCCCTACGCGCGAACACTGAAGCTTTCTTT. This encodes CSALRANTEAFF.

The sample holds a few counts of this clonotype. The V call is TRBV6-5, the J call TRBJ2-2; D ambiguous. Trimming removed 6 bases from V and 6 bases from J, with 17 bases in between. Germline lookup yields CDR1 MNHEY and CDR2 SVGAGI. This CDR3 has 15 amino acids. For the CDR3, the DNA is TGTGCCAGCAGCTTAGGGCGCAGGCGGTCCGGGGAGCTGTTTTTT. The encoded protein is CASSLGRRRSGELFF.

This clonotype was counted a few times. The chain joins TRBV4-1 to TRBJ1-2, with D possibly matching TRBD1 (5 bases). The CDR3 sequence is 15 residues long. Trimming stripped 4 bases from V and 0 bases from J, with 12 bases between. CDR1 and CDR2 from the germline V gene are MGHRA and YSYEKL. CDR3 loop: CASSPSWTPNYGYTF. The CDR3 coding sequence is TGCGCCAGCAGCCCTAGCTGGACACCTAACTATGGCTACACCTTC.

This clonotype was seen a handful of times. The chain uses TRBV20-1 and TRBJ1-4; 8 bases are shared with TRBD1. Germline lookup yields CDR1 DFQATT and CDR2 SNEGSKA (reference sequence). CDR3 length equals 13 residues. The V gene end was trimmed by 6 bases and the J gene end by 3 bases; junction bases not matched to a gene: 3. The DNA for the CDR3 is TGCAGTGCGACAGGGGTGGCTAATGAAAAACTGTTTTTT. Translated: CSATGVANEKLFF.

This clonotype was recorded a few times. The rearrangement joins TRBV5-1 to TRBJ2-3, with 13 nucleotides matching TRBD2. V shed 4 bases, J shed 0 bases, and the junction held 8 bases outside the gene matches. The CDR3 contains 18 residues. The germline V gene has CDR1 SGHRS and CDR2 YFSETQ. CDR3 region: CASSTRLAGGKSTDTQYF. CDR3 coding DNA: TGCGCCAGCAGCACCAGACTAGCGGGAGGTAAAAGCACAGATACGCAGTATTTT.

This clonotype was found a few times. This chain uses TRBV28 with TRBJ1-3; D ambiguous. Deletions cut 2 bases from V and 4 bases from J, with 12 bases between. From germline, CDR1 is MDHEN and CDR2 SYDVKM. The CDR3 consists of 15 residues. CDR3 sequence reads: CASSLGTSRGNTIYF. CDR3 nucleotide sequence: TGTGCCAGCAGTTTAGGTACCAGTAGGGGAAACACCATATATTTT.